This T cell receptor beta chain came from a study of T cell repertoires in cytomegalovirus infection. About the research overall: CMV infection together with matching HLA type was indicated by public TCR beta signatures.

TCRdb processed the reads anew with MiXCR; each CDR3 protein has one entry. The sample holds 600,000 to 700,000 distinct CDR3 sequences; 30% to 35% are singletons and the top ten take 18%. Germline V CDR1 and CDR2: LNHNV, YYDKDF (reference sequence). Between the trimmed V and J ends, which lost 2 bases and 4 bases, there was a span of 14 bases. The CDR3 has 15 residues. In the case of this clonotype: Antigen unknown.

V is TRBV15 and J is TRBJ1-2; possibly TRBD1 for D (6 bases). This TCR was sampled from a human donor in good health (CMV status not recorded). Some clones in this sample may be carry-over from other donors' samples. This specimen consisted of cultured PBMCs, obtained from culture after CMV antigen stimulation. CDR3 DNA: TGTGCCACCAGCAGACCCGCCCTAGGGGGCTATGGCTACACCTTC. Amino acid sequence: CATSRPALGGYGYTF.